The clone carrying this TCR beta chain was detected only a few times. What it recognizes is unknown. Memory CD4+ cells were defined as CD4+CD45RO+CD25-. TCRdb re-derived calls from the 5' RACE reads in MiXCR, one entry per CDR3 protein. The sample has roughly 6,600 distinct CDR3 sequences; 55% to 60% are singletons. Study-wide findings and caveats: The larger cohort examined one V-J beta rearrangement, not whole repertoires. Greatest tumor Treg TCR overlap was with tumor naive CD4+ cells. In terms of TCR gene usage, tumor memory CD4+ T cells clustered together with blood and lymph node memory CD4+ cells, as well as with lymph node naive CD4+ cells.

This TCR came from a female donor with breast cancer. Sample: tumor-infiltrating memory CD4+ T cells sorted from the breast tumor. Subset of the sample: memory CD4+ T cells, CD4+CD45RO+CD25-.

The CDR3 loop is CSASPLGGPVEKLFF. The CDR3 nucleotides read TGCAGTGCTAGCCCCCTTGGGGGGCCTGTCGAAAAACTGTTTTTT. The V and J genes are TRBV20-1 and TRBJ1-4; tentative D call: TRBD1 (6 bases). Germline lookup yields CDR1 DFQATT and CDR2 SNEGSKA (reference sequence). This CDR3 comprises 15 residues. With 3 bases removed from V and 8 bases from J, the gap between germline ends came to 19 bases.